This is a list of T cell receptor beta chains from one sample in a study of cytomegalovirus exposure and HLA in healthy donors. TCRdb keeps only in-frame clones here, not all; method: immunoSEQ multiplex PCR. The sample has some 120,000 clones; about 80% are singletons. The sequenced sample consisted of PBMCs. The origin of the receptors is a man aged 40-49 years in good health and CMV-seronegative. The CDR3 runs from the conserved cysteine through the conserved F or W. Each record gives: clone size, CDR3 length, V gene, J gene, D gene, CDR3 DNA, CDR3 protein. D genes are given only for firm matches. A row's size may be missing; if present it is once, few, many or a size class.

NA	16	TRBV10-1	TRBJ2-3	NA	TGCGCCAGCAGTGGACCCACTCGCTCGACAGCAGATACGCAGTATTTT	CASSGPTRSTADTQYF
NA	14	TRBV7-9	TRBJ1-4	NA	TGTGCCAGCAGCTTACTCGTCGAGGGAGAAAAACTGTTTTTT	CASSLLVEGEKLFF
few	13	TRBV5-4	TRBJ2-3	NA	TGTGCCAGCAGCTTGGTGTCCGGAGATACGCAGTATTTT	CASSLVSGDTQYF
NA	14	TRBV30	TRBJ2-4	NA	TGTGCCACTCACGTCGGGGTCGGCAAAAACATTCAGTACTTC	CATHVGVGKNIQYF
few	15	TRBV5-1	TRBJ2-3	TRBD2	TGCGCCAGCAGCCGAGCGGGGGGGCCAGCAGATACGCAGTATTTT	CASSRAGGPADTQYF
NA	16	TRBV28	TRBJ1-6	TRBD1	TGTGCCAGCAGTCCTGGGACAGGGCTGCGAAATTCACCCCTCCACTTT	CASSPGTGLRNSPLHF
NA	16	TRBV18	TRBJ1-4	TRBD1	TGTGCCAGCTCACCGTGGGGACAGGGGGCCGGTGAAAAACTGTTTTTT	CASSPWGQGAGEKLFF
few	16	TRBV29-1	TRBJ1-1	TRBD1	TGCAGCGTTCGGGGGGGACAGGGGCAGGGGAACACTGAAGCTTTCTTT	CSVRGGQGQGNTEAFF
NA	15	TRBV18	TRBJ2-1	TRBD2	TGTGCCAGCTCACCGGGTAGCGGGGTCTACAATGAGCAGTTCTTC	CASSPGSGVYNEQFF
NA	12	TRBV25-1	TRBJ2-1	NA	TGTGCCAGCAGTGAATATAGCGGTGAGCAGTTCTTC	CASSEYSGEQFF
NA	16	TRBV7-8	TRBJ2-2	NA	TGTGCCAGCAGCTCGCAGGGGCTTAGGAACACCGGGGAGCTGTTTTTT	CASSSQGLRNTGELFF
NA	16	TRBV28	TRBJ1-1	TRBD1	TGTGCCAGCAGTCCTCGGGACAGGGGATTCAAGCCTGAAGCTTTCTTT	CASSPRDRGFKPEAFF
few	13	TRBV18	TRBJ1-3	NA	TGTGCCAGCTCACCTCGGGGGGAAAACACCATATATTTT	CASSPRGENTIYF
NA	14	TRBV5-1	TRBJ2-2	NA	TGCGCCAGCAGCTCACTACCGGACACCGGGGAGCTGTTTTTT	CASSSLPDTGELFF
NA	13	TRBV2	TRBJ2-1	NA	TGTGCCAGCAGTGTACAGGGTACCGATGAGCAGTTCTTC	CASSVQGTDEQFF
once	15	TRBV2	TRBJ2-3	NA	TGTGCCAGCAGTGAATCAGGACAGCGCACAGATACGCAGTATTTT	CASSESGQRTDTQYF
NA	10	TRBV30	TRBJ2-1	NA	TGTGCGGCGGGTCGGGAGCGGCAGTTCTTC	CAAGRERQFF
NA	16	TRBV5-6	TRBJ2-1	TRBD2	TGTGCCAGCGCCGCCTTAGCGGGATATCAGGCCAATGAGCAGTTCTTC	CASAALAGYQANEQFF
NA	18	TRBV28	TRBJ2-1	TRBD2	TGTGCCAGCACCCCCGGGACTAGCGGGTTGCGTATGGGCAATGAGCAGTTCTTC	CASTPGTSGLRMGNEQFF
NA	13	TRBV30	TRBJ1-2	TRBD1	TGTGCCTGGTCTCAGGGGGCTTCTTATGGCTACACCTTC	CAWSQGASYGYTF
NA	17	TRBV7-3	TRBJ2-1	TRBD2	TGTGCCAGCAGCTCAACAACGGGGGGTTCGAGCTACAATGAGCAGTTCTTC	CASSSTTGGSSYNEQFF
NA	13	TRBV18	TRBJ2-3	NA	TGTGCCAGCTCACCGCCGGCAGGGTCTACGCAGTATTTT	CASSPPAGSTQYF
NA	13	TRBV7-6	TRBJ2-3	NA	TGTGCCAGCAGCTTTGACACCGCAGATACGCAGTATTTT	CASSFDTADTQYF
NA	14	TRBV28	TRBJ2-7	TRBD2	TGTGCCAGCAGTTTTAGCGGGGGGAGGTACGAGCAGTACTTC	CASSFSGGRYEQYF
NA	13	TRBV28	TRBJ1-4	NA	TGTGCCAGCCGTAGAGCAACTAATGAAAAACTGTTTTTT	CASRRATNEKLFF
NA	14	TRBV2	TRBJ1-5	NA	TGTGCCAGCAGTAAGACAGTGGAGAGTCAGCCCCAGCATTTT	CASSKTVESQPQHF
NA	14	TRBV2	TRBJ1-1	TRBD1	TGTGCCAGCAGGACCGGGACAGGGGTTACTGAAGCTTTCTTT	CASRTGTGVTEAFF
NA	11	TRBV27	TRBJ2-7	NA	TGTGCCAGCAGTAAACAGGGCAAGCAGTACTTC	CASSKQGKQYF
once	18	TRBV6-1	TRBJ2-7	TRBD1	TGTGCCAGCAGTGATGGGCTAGCCGGGACAGGGGTGAAATACGAGCAGTACTTC	CASSDGLAGTGVKYEQYF
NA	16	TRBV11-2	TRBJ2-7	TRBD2	TGTGCCAGCAGCTTACGTCGGGGACTAAGCGCCTACGAGCAGTACTTC	CASSLRRGLSAYEQYF
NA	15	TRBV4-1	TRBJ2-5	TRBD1	TGCGCCAGCAGCCATTCCAGGACAGGCCAAGAGACCCAGTACTTC	CASSHSRTGQETQYF
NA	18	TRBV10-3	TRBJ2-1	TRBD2	TGTGCCATCAGTCTAACTGGCGGAGGGAGGGCCTCCTACAATGAGCAGTTCTTC	CAISLTGGGRASYNEQFF
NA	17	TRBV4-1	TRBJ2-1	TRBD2	TGCGCCAGCAGCCAAGAGAGGGCTAGCGGGGCATACAATGAGCAGTTCTTC	CASSQERASGAYNEQFF
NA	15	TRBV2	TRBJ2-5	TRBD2	TGTGCCAGCAGGGACCGGACTAGCGGCCGGGGGACCCAGTACTTC	CASRDRTSGRGTQYF
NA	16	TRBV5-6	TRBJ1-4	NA	TGTGCCAGCAGCTTGATCGGGGAAGGTATCGGGGAAAAACTGTTTTTT	CASSLIGEGIGEKLFF
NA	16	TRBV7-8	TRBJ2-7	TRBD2	TGTGCCAGCAGCGCCGGACTAGCGGGAGGGCCTTTGGGGCAGTACTTC	CASSAGLAGGPLGQYF
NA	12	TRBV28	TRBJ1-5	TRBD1	TGTGCCAGCAGACGGACAGGTCAGCCCCAGCATTTT	CASRRTGQPQHF
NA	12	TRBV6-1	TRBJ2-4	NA	TGTGCAATAACAGCATACGGCAACATTCAGTACTTC	CAITAYGNIQYF
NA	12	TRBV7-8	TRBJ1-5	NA	TGTGCCAGCAGCACCTCTTTAGAGCCCCAGCATTTT	CASSTSLEPQHF
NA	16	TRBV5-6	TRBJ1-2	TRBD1	TGTGCCAGCAGTCAGGGGGCCACCTCAGCTAACTATGGCTACACCTTC	CASSQGATSANYGYTF
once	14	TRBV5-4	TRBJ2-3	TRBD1	TGTGCCAGCAGCCAGGGACAGGGAGGAGATACGCAGTATTTT	CASSQGQGGDTQYF
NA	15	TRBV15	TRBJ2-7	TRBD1	TGTGCCACCAGCAAACCCGGGACAGTTGTCTACGAGCAGTACTTC	CATSKPGTVVYEQYF
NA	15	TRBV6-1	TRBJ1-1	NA	TGTGCCAGCAGTCACGGGCCCGAAGGGAGCACTGAAGCTTTCTTT	CASSHGPEGSTEAFF
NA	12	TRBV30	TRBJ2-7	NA	TGTGCCTGGAGATTAGCTTCCTACGAGCAGTACTTC	CAWRLASYEQYF
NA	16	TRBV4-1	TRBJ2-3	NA	TGCGCCAGCAGCCCCCGTCTACAGGGCGGCACAGATACGCAGTATTTT	CASSPRLQGGTDTQYF
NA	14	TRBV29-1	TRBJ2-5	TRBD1	TGCAGCGTTGACCTGACAGGGGACCAGGAGACCCAGTACTTC	CSVDLTGDQETQYF
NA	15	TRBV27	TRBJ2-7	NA	TGTGCCAGCAGTTCCCTCTTCCGGGGCTCCTACGAGCAGTACTTC	CASSSLFRGSYEQYF
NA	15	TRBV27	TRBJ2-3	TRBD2	TGTGCCAGCAGGAGGACTAGCGGATTCACAGATACGCAGTATTTT	CASRRTSGFTDTQYF
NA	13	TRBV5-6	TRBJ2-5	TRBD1	TGTGCCAGCAGTTTCGGACAGGAAGAGACCCAGTACTTC	CASSFGQEETQYF